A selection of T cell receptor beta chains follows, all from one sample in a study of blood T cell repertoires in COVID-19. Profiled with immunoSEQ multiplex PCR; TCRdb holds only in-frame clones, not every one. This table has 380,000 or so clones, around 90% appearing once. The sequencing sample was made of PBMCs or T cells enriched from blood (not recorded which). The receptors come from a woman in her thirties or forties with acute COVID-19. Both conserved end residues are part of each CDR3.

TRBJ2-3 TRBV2 CASSEIRGWTDTQYF
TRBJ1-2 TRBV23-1 CASSQWTGNDGYTF
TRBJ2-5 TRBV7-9 CASSPGTAEETQYF
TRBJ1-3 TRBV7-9 CASSLDSDTIYF
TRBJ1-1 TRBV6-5 CASSSQGGAFF
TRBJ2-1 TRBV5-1 CASSLRGDRINEQFF
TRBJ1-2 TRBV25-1 CASSDLGQDTNYGYTF
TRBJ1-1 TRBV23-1 CASIRGNTEAFF
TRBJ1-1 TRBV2 CASSEEGVRAFF
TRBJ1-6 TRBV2 CASRGQGFSYNSPLHF
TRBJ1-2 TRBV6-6 CATTTGGHGYTF
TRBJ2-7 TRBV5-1 CASSSSLAGSPEQYF
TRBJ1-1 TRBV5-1 CASSLAENTEAFF
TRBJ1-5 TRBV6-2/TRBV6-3 CASSRFYEGQPQHF
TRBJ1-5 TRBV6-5 CASGGSNQAPQHF
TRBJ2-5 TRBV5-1 CASSSLQQVNDGTQYF
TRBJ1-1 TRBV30 CAWRGPGLGLGTEAFF
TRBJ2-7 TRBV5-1 CASSRTSGDSYEQYF
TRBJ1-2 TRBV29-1 CSVASGQNYGYTF
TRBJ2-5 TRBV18 CASSRAGKQETQYF
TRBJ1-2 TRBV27 CASSLRRQAYSYPYGYTF
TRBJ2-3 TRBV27 CASSLSISTGQYF
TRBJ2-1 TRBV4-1 CASSQVGTRGEQFF
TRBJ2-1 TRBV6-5 CASRTTSGHNEQFF
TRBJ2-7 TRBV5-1 CASSLAFQGSEQYF
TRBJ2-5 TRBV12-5 CASGFRTDTQETQYF
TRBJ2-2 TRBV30 CAWRIPGLAGVNTGELFF
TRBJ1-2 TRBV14 CASSREQGAFNYGYTF
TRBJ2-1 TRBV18 CASSPRQGGNEQFF
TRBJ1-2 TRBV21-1 CATARNRVDGYTF
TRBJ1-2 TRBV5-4 CASSLAPGGGNGYTF
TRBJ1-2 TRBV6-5 CASRAGFSGDYGYTF
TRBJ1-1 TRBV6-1 CASSERLYRTENNTEAFF
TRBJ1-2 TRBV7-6 CASSSQQGGYGYTF
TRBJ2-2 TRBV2 CASSVAGRNTGELFF
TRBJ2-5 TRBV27 CASKPLGAGETQYF
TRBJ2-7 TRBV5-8 CASSSMTDYEQYF
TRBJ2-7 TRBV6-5 CASRVTSGGKNEQYF
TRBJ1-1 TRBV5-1 CASSLVPDMNTEAFF
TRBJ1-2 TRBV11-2 CASSLEPGQLFGYTF
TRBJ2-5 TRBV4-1 CASSQVSRGETQYF
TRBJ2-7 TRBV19 CASSGRGEQYF
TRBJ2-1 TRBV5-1 CASSLHDRAREQFF
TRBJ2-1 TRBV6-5 CASSLAGGIYNEQFF
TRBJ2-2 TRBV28 CASRRGELFF
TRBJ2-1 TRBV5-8 CASTQPGGANEQFF
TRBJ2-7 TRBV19 CASSSSESDEQYF
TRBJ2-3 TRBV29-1 CSVDGSSGGTDTQYF
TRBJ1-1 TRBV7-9 CASSPIRENTEAFF
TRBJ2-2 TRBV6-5 CASIGVRAITGELFF
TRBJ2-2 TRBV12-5 CASGLGLAVAGELFF
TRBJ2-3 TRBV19 CASSQGTSGGGTDTQYF
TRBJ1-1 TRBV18 CASSPSTGHTEAFF
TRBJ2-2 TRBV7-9 CASSQTGGELFF
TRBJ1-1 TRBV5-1 CASSLRQGRDTEAFF
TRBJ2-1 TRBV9 CASSVAGTGTHNEQFF
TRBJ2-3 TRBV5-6 CASSWDRGTDTQYF
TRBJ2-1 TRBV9 CASSGLAGAPNEQFF
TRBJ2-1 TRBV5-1 CASSSLAGGQNEQFF
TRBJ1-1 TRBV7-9 CASSLPGENTEAFF